Included here is one T cell receptor (beta chain) sequence, with context. The repertoire was sequenced with immunoSEQ multiplex PCR; TCRdb's copy has only in-frame clones and lacks some. The sample has 180,000 or so clones, approximately 92% seen once; the top ten hold roughly 4%. These data originate in a study of control samples from healthy donors and cancer patients. CDR1 is SEHNR and CDR2 is FQNEAQ in the germline V gene (reference sequence). The V end lost 5 bases, the J end lost 3 bases, and 16 bases lay between the germline ends. This CDR3 is built from 15 residues. This clonotype originated in a woman in her sixties in good health. The sequenced sample consisted of blood. The gene calls are TRBV7-9 and TRBJ1-1; D gene ambiguous. The CDR3 loop reads CASSVGERVDTEAFF. CDR3 nucleotide sequence: TGTGCCAGCAGCGTCGGGGAGCGGGTGGACACTGAAGCTTTCTTT.